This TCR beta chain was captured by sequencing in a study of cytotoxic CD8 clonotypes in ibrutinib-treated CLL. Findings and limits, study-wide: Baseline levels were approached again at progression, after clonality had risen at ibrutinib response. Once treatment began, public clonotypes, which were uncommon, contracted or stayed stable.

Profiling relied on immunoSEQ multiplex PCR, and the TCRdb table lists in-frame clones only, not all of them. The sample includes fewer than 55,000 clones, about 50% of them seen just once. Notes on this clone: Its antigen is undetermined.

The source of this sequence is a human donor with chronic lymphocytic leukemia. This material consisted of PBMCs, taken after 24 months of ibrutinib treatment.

The CDR3 loop reads CSVAGGVYGYTF. The CDR3 coding sequence is TGCAGCGTCGCGGGGGGGGTCTATGGCTACACCTTC. The chain couples TRBV29-1 to TRBJ1-2, with D possibly matching TRBD1 (5 bases). Per germline, CDR1 SQVTM and CDR2 ANQGSEA. This CDR3 is built from 12 residues. The V end was cut by 6 bases, the J end by 4 bases, with 12 bases between.